This TCR beta chain was recorded in a study of blood T cell repertoires in COVID-19. Only in-frame clones appear in the TCRdb table, and some are missing; sequencing was by immunoSEQ multiplex PCR. The sample holds approximately 290,000 clones; approximately 85% are singletons and the top ten take about 1%. The V gene's germline CDR1 is SGHTA and CDR2 FQGNSA. The J segment lost 0 bases and the V segment lost 5 bases, leaving 8 bases of the junction unmatched. The CDR3 sequence is 16 residues long. Sequenced material: peripheral blood. This TCR was sampled from a human donor with COVID-19, enrolled during active disease. The donor label of this sample is uncertain. The chain combines TRBV7-2 with TRBJ2-3, with 7 bases fitting TRBD2. The CDR3 DNA is TGTGCCAGCAGCAAAAACTCCGGGGGGAGCACAGATACGCAGTATTTT. The encoded protein is CASSKNSGGSTDTQYF.